The entry below gives a single T cell receptor (beta chain) sequence along with its context. These data belong to a study of graft-versus-host responses after intestinal transplantation. This table comes from immunoSEQ multiplex PCR, and its TCRdb copy is limited to in-frame clones, with some not included. Here the sample spans approximately 16,000 clones, 75% to 90% being singletons. The CDR3 spans 14 residues. V lost 0 bases and J 4 bases, leaving 6 bases between the germline ends. CDR1 is MNHEY, CDR2 SVGAGI, per germline. V usage is TRBV6-5 and J usage is TRBJ1-4, with unresolved D. The clonotype originates from a human patient who received an intestinal transplant, so some T cells may come from the graft donor. The sample was PBMCs, taken around 110 days after intestinal transplant. This CDR3 is CASSYSGFNEKLFF. CDR3 sequence (DNA): TGTGCCAGCAGTTACTCGGGGTTTAATGAAAAACTGTTTTTT.